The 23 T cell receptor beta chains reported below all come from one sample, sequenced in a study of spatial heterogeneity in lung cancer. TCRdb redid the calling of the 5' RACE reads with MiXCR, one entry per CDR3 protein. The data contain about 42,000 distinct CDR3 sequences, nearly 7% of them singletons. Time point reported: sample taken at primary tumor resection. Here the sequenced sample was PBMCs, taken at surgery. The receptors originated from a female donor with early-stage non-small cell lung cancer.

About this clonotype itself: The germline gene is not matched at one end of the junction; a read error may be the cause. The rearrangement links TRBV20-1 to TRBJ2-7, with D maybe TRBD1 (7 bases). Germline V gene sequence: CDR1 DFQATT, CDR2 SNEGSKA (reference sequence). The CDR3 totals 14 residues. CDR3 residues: CSAPPRGTAREQCF. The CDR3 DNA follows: TGCAGTGCCCCCCCTAGAGGGACAGCCCGGGAGCAGTGCTTC.

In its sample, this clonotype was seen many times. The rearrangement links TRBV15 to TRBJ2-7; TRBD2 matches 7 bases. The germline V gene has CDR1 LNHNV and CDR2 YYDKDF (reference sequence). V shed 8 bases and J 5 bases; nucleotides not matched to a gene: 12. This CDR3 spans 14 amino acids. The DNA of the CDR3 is TGTGCCACCCGAGACCGGGAGGAGGGACACGAGCAGTACTTC. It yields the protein CATRDREEGHEQYF. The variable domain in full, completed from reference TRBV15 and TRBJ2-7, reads DAMVIQNPRYQVTQFGKPVTLSCSQTLNHNVMYWYQQKSSQAPKLLFHYYDKDFNNEADTPDNFQSRRPNTSFCFLDIRSPGLGDTAMYLCATRDREEGHEQYFGPGTRLTVT.

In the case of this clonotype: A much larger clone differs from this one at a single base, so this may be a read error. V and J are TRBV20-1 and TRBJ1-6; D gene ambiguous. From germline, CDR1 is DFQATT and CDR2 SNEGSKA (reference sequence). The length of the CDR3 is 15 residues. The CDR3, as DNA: TGCAGTGCTAGAATTCGGGAGGAGTTTGATTCAGCCCTCCACTTT. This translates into CSARIREEFDSALHF.

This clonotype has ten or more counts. CDR3 nucleotide sequence: TGCGCCAGCAGCTCCAAACCTCAAGGACAGGGGGCACAAGAGACCCAGTACTTC. Protein product: CASSSKPQGQGAQETQYF. The chain combines TRBV5-1 with TRBJ2-5, with 11 positions matching TRBD1. This CDR3 has 18 amino acids. V lost 3 bases and J lost 2; bases outside the gene matches: 12. The germline V gene encodes CDR1 SGHRS and CDR2 YFSETQ.

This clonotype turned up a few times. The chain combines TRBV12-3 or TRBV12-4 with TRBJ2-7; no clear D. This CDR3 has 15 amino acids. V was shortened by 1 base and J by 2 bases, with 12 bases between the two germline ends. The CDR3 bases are TGTGCCAGCAGTTTAGGTCTCCTTCAGGCCTACGAGCAGTACTTC. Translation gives CASSLGLLQAYEQYF.

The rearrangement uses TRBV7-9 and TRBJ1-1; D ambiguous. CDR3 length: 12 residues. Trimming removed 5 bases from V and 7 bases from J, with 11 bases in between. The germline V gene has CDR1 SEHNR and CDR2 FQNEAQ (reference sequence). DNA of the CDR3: TGTGCCAGCAGCCCGACGGTTTATGAAGCTTTCTTT. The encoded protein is CASSPTVYEAFF.

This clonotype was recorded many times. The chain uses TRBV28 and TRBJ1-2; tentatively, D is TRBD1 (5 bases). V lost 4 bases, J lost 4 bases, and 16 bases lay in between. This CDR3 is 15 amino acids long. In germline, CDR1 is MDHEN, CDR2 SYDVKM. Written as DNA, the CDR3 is TGTGCCAGCAGTTCACGACGGGACGGCCCCTATGGCTACACCTTC. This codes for CASSSRRDGPYGYTF.

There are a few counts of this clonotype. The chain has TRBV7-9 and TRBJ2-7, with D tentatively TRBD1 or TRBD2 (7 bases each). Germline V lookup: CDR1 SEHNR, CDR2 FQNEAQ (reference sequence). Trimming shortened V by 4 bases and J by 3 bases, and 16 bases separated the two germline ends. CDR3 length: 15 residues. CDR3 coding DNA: TGTGCCAGCAGCTCCCGGCAGGGGGGGGACTACGAGCAGTACTTC. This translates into CASSSRQGGDYEQYF.

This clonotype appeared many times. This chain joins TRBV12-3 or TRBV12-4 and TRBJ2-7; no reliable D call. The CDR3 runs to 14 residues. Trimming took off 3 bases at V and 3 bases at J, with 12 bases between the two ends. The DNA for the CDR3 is TGTGCCAGCAGTTTGTTCCGCGATGGCTACGAGCAGTACTTC. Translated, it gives CASSLFRDGYEQYF.

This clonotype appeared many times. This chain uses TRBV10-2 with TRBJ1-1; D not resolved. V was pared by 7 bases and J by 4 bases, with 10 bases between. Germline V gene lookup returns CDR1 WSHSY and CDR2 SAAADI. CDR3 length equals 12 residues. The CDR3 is CASTLTGTEAFF. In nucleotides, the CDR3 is TGCGCCAGCACCCTTACGGGCACTGAAGCTTTCTTT.

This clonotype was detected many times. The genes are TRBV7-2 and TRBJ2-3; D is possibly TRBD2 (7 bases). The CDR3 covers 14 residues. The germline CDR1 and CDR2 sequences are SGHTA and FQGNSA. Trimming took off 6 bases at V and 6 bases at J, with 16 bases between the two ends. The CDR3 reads CASSLRWGGDTQYF. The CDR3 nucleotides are TGTGCCAGCAGTCTCAGATGGGGGGGCGATACGCAGTATTTT.

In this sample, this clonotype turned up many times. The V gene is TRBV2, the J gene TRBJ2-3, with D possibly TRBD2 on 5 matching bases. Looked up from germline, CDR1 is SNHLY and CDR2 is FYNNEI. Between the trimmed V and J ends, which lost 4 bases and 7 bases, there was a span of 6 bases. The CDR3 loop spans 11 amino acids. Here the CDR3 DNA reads TGTGCCAGCAGTGGACTAAATACGCAGTATTTT. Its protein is CASSGLNTQYF.

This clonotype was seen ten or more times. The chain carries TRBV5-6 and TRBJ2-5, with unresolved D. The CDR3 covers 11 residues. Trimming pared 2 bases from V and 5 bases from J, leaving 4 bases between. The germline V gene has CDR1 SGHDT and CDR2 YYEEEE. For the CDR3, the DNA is TGTGCCAGCAGCTTCTCCGAGACCCAGTACTTC. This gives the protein CASSFSETQYF.

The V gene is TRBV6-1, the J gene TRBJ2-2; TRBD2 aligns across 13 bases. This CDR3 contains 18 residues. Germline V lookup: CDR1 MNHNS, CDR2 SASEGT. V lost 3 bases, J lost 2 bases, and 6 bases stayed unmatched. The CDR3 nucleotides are TGTGCCAGCAGTGATAGACTAGCGGGGGGCCTTAACACCGGGGAGCTGTTTTTT. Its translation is CASSDRLAGGLNTGELFF.

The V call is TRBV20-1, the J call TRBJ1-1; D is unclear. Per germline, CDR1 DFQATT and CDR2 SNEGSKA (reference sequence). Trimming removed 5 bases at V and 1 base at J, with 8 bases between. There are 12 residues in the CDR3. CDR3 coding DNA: TGCAGTGCTGTCGACGGGAACACTGAAGCTTTCTTT. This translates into CSAVDGNTEAFF.

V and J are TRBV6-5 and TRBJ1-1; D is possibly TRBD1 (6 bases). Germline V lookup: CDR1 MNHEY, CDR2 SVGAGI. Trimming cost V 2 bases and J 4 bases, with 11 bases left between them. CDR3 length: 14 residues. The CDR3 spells CASSYPGAGTEAFF. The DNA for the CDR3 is TGTGCCAGCAGTTACCCGGGGGCGGGCACTGAAGCTTTCTTT.

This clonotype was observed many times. The CDR3 protein is CSARVPSGANVLTF. Written as DNA, the CDR3 is TGCAGTGCCCGCGTCCCCTCTGGGGCCAACGTCCTGACTTTC. The V gene is TRBV20-1, the J gene TRBJ2-6, with D unresolved. The CDR3 is 14 amino acids. The V and J ends lost 6 bases and 0 bases respectively, with 9 bases between them. Germline V CDR1 and CDR2: DFQATT, SNEGSKA (reference sequence).

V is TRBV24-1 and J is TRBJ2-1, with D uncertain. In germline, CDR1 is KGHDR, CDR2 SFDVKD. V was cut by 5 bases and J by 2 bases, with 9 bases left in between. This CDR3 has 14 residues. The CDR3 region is CATSASQTYNEQFF. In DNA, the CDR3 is TGTGCCACCAGTGCCTCACAGACCTACAATGAGCAGTTCTTC.

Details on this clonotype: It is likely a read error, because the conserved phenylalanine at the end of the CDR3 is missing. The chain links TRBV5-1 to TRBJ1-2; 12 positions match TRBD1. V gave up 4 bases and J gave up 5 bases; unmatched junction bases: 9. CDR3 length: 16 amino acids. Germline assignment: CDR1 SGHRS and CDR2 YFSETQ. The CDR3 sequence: CASSLGTGGPPYGYTL. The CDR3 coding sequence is TGCGCCAGCAGCCTCGGGACAGGGGGCCCTCCTTATGGCTACACCTTG.

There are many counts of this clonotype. The DNA of the CDR3 is TGCAGCGGAGGCTTTGGGATCCAAGAGACCCAGTACTTC. As protein: CSGGFGIQETQYF. V is TRBV29-1 and J is TRBJ2-5; D ambiguous. The CDR3 consists of 13 residues. V lost 7 bases and J 1 base, leaving 13 bases between the germline ends. CDR1 is SQVTM and CDR2 is ANQGSEA in the germline V gene.

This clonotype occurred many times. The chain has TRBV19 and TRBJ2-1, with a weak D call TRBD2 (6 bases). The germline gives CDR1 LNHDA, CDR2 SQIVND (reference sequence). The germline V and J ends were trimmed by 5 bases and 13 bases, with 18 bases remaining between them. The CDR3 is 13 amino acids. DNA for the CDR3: TGTGCCAGTAGTCACCCGGGAGCCGCAACCCAGTTCTTC. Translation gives CASSHPGAATQFF.

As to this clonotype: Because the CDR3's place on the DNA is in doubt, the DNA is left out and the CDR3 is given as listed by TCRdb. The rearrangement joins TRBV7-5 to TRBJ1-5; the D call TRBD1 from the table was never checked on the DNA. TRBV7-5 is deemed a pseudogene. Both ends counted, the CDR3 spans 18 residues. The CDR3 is CISVPEAQRSGQLGPQHF.

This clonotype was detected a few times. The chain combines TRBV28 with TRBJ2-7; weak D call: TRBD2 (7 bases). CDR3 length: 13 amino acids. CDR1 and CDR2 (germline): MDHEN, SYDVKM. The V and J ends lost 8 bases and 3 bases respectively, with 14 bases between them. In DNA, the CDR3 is TGTGCCAGCGGAGGGGGGGCCCGCTACGAGCAGTACTTC. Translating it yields CASGGGARYEQYF.